The clone carrying this T cell receptor beta chain was counted only a few times. Its antigen is unidentified. The sample belongs to a study of T cell repertoires in cytomegalovirus infection. TCRdb reprocessed the reads with MiXCR, giving one entry per CDR3 protein. The data hold 700,000 to 900,000 distinct CDR3 sequences, with 25% to 30% observed a single time. The CDR3 length is 17 residues. The germline V gene has CDR1 MNHEY and CDR2 SVGEGT. V was pared by 4 bases and J by 4 bases, with 20 bases between. This chain uses TRBV6-2 or TRBV6-3 with TRBJ2-1; D remains unclear. The receptor comes from a human donor in good health (CMV status not recorded). Some clones in this sample may be carry-over from other donors' samples. This specimen was cultured CD8+ T cells from PBMCs, taken from culture after CMV antigen stimulation. CDR3 sequence (DNA): TGTGCCAGCAGTTCTGGGCCGGTTGGGGAATTTTACAATGAGCAGTTCTTC. This translates into CASSSGPVGEFYNEQFF.